This TCR beta chain was profiled in a study of shared clonotypes between healthy human individuals. The assay was immunoSEQ multiplex PCR, and TCRdb's table has in-frame clones only and misses some. The top ten clones hold 0.89% of a sample with approximately 1,000,000 clones, approximately 77% of them seen once. Germline V gene sequence: CDR1 SGHAT, CDR2 FQNNGV. The CDR3 runs 14 residues. The ends were cut back, 6 bases at V and 6 bases at J, with 18 bases in the middle. Sequenced sample: memory CD4+ T cells from PBMCs. The subset is: CD45RA-negative fraction. The clonotype comes from a man younger than 35 in good health. Some clones in this sample may be carry-over from other donors' samples. This chain links TRBV11-2 with TRBJ2-7, with D possibly matching TRBD1 (6 bases). The CDR3, as DNA: TGTGCCAGCAGTTCACTCCGAGCAGGGGTCGAGCAGTACTTC. It translates to CASSSLRAGVEQYF. Using reference TRBV11-2 and TRBJ2-7 for the parts outside the CDR3, the full variable domain is EAGVAQSPRYKIIEKRQSVAFWCNPISGHATLYWYQQILGQGPKLLIQFQNNGVVDDSQLPKDRFSAERLKGVDSTLKIQPAKLEDSAVYLCASSSLRAGVEQYFGPGTRLTVT.